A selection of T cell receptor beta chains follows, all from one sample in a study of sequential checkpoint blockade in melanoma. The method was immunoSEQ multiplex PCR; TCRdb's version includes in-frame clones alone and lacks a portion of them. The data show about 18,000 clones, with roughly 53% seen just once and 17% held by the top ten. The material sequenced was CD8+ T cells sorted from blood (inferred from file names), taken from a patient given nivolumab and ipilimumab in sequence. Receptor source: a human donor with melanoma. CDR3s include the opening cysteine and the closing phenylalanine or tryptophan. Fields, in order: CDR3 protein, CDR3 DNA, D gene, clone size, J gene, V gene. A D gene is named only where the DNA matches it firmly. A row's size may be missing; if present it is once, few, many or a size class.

CDR3aa: CASSLGSGHHNEQFF
CDR3nt: TGCGCCAGCAGCTTAGGTAGTGGACACCACAATGAGCAGTTCTTC
d_gene: .
abundance: once
j_gene: TRBJ2-1
v_gene: TRBV5-1

CDR3aa: CASKQGANLMNTEAFF
CDR3nt: TGTGCCAGCAAACAGGGCGCGAACCTCATGAACACTGAAGCTTTCTTT
d_gene: .
abundance: .
j_gene: TRBJ1-1
v_gene: TRBV27

CDR3aa: CASSFMGQGTDWYF
CDR3nt: TGTGCCAGCAGCTTTATGGGACAGGGCACAGATTGGTACTTC
d_gene: TRBD1
abundance: .
j_gene: TRBJ2-7
v_gene: TRBV5-4

CDR3aa: CASSYGLAGDDEQFF
CDR3nt: TGTGCCAGCAGCTACGGACTAGCGGGGGACGATGAGCAGTTCTTC
d_gene: TRBD2
abundance: once
j_gene: TRBJ2-1
v_gene: TRBV5-4

CDR3aa: CASSPFYEQYF
CDR3nt: TGTGCCAGCAGCCCGTTCTACGAGCAGTACTTC
d_gene: .
abundance: few
j_gene: TRBJ2-7
v_gene: TRBV11-2

CDR3aa: CASSIVDNEQFF
CDR3nt: TGTGCCAGTAGTATAGTAGACAATGAGCAGTTCTTC
d_gene: .
abundance: .
j_gene: TRBJ2-1
v_gene: TRBV19

CDR3aa: CASSDAAGDYNEQFF
CDR3nt: TGTGCCAGCAGCGACGCGGCGGGGGACTACAATGAGCAGTTCTTC
d_gene: TRBD2
abundance: .
j_gene: TRBJ2-1
v_gene: TRBV6-4

CDR3aa: CAGTGANFPGYTF
CDR3nt: TGTGCCGGAACAGGGGCTAACTTTCCTGGCTACACCTTC
d_gene: TRBD1
abundance: few
j_gene: TRBJ1-2
v_gene: TRBV2

CDR3aa: CASSELGDFHTQYF
CDR3nt: TGTGCCAGCAGTGAATTGGGTGACTTCCATACGCAGTATTTT
d_gene: .
abundance: few
j_gene: TRBJ2-3
v_gene: TRBV6-5

CDR3aa: CASSLYSDTQYF
CDR3nt: TGTGCCAGCAGCTTATATTCAGATACGCAGTATTTT
d_gene: .
abundance: .
j_gene: TRBJ2-3
v_gene: TRBV11-2

CDR3aa: CSVESGEREFYNEQFF
CDR3nt: TGCAGCGTTGAAAGTGGCGAGCGGGAGTTCTACAATGAGCAGTTCTTC
d_gene: TRBD2
abundance: .
j_gene: TRBJ2-1
v_gene: TRBV29-1

CDR3aa: CSVDRDYEQFF
CDR3nt: TGCAGCGTGGACAGGGACTATGAGCAGTTCTTC
d_gene: TRBD1
abundance: .
j_gene: TRBJ2-1
v_gene: TRBV29-1

CDR3aa: CASSWRTGDGYTF
CDR3nt: TGTGCCAGCAGTTGGAGAACAGGGGACGGCTACACCTTC
d_gene: TRBD1
abundance: .
j_gene: TRBJ1-2
v_gene: TRBV27

CDR3aa: CASSSGTGPMIGYTF
CDR3nt: TGTGCCAGCAGTTCGGGGACAGGGCCAATGATTGGCTACACCTTC
d_gene: TRBD1
abundance: .
j_gene: TRBJ1-2
v_gene: TRBV27

CDR3aa: CASSPLTGSGHQPQHF
CDR3nt: TGTGCCAGCAGCCCTCTGACAGGGTCGGGTCATCAGCCCCAGCATTTT
d_gene: TRBD1
abundance: medium-sized
j_gene: TRBJ1-5
v_gene: TRBV4-2

CDR3aa: CASSYGSGTEAFF
CDR3nt: TGTGCCAGCAGTTATGGATCGGGAACTGAAGCTTTCTTT
d_gene: .
abundance: once
j_gene: TRBJ1-1
v_gene: TRBV27

CDR3aa: CASRPGQGVTGELFF
CDR3nt: TGTGCCAGCCGACCGGGACAGGGGGTCACCGGGGAGCTGTTTTTT
d_gene: TRBD1
abundance: .
j_gene: TRBJ2-2
v_gene: TRBV2

CDR3aa: CASSLPRAGNTGELFF
CDR3nt: TGTGCCAGCAGCTTACCCAGAGCGGGGAACACCGGGGAGCTGTTTTTT
d_gene: .
abundance: .
j_gene: TRBJ2-2
v_gene: TRBV7-3

CDR3aa: CASTWDSYYEQYF
CDR3nt: TGTGCCAGCACTTGGGACAGCTACTACGAGCAGTACTTC
d_gene: TRBD1
abundance: few
j_gene: TRBJ2-7
v_gene: TRBV2

CDR3aa: CASSLGGLAGALQETQYF
CDR3nt: TGCGCCAGCAGCTTGGGAGGGCTAGCGGGGGCCCTGCAAGAGACCCAGTACTTC
d_gene: TRBD2
abundance: few
j_gene: TRBJ2-5
v_gene: TRBV5-1

CDR3aa: CASSYSRGYEQYF
CDR3nt: TGTGCCAGCAGTTACTCGAGGGGGTACGAGCAGTACTTC
d_gene: .
abundance: .
j_gene: TRBJ2-7
v_gene: TRBV6-5

CDR3aa: CASSLPGTLQETQYF
CDR3nt: TGTGCCAGCAGCTTACCCGGGACACTGCAAGAGACCCAGTACTTC
d_gene: .
abundance: .
j_gene: TRBJ2-5
v_gene: TRBV7-6

CDR3aa: CASSYGGYGGANVLTF
CDR3nt: TGTGCCAGCAGTTACGGGGGCTATGGTGGGGCCAACGTCCTGACTTTC
d_gene: .
abundance: .
j_gene: TRBJ2-6
v_gene: TRBV6-5

CDR3aa: CASSLGGRTEAFF
CDR3nt: TGTGCCAGCAGCTTAGGAGGCCGGACTGAAGCTTTCTTT
d_gene: .
abundance: .
j_gene: TRBJ1-1
v_gene: TRBV7-6

CDR3aa: CASSFGGTYEQYF
CDR3nt: TGTGCCAGCAGCTTTGGGGGGACTTACGAGCAGTACTTC
d_gene: .
abundance: few
j_gene: TRBJ2-7
v_gene: TRBV5-5

CDR3aa: CASSQERGSSYNEQFF
CDR3nt: TGCGCCAGCAGCCAGGAGCGGGGGAGCTCCTACAATGAGCAGTTCTTC
d_gene: TRBD2
abundance: .
j_gene: TRBJ2-1
v_gene: TRBV4-1

CDR3aa: CASSTTSSYEQYF
CDR3nt: TGTGCCAGCAGCACAACCAGTTCCTACGAGCAGTACTTC
d_gene: .
abundance: few
j_gene: TRBJ2-7
v_gene: TRBV7-9

CDR3aa: CASSSMTSGFYEQYF
CDR3nt: TGTGCCAGCAGTTCCATGACTAGCGGGTTCTACGAGCAGTACTTC
d_gene: TRBD2
abundance: .
j_gene: TRBJ2-7
v_gene: TRBV27

CDR3aa: CASSLAERVNTGELFF
CDR3nt: TGTGCCAGCAGCTTGGCCGAGAGGGTGAACACCGGGGAGCTGTTTTTT
d_gene: .
abundance: .
j_gene: TRBJ2-2
v_gene: TRBV5-4

CDR3aa: CASSQPDSYEQYF
CDR3nt: TGCGCCAGCAGCCAACCCGACAGCTACGAGCAGTACTTC
d_gene: .
abundance: few
j_gene: TRBJ2-7
v_gene: TRBV4-1

CDR3aa: CASSYVAGWGEQYF
CDR3nt: TGTGCCAGCAGTTACGTGGCAGGGTGGGGCGAGCAGTACTTC
d_gene: .
abundance: .
j_gene: TRBJ2-7
v_gene: TRBV6-5

CDR3aa: CASSLADGFGNTIYF
CDR3nt: TGTGCCAGCAGCTTGGCCGACGGGTTCGGAAACACCATATATTTT
d_gene: .
abundance: .
j_gene: TRBJ1-3
v_gene: TRBV5-3

CDR3aa: CASSQRPSGGGNTEAFF
CDR3nt: TGTGCCAGCAGCCAACGCCCCTCCGGGGGGGGTAACACTGAAGCTTTCTTT
d_gene: .
abundance: .
j_gene: TRBJ1-1
v_gene: TRBV4-2

CDR3aa: CASSPGTSGYEQYF
CDR3nt: TGTGCCAGCAGCCCCGGGACTAGCGGTTACGAGCAGTACTTC
d_gene: TRBD2
abundance: .
j_gene: TRBJ2-7
v_gene: TRBV6-5

CDR3aa: CASSLYFPQGASLLDSGNTIYF
CDR3nt: TGTGCCAGCAGCCTGTACTTTCCACAGGGGGCTTCTCTGCTCGACTCTGGAAACACCATATATTTT
d_gene: TRBD1
abundance: few
j_gene: TRBJ1-3
v_gene: TRBV7-8

CDR3aa: CASSLYLAGGPYNEQFF
CDR3nt: TGTGCCAGCAGCCTCTACCTAGCGGGAGGCCCCTACAATGAGCAGTTCTTC
d_gene: TRBD2
abundance: .
j_gene: TRBJ2-1
v_gene: TRBV7-8

CDR3aa: CAWTGLPNTEAFF
CDR3nt: TGTGCCTGGACCGGACTGCCGAACACTGAAGCTTTCTTT
d_gene: .
abundance: .
j_gene: TRBJ1-1
v_gene: TRBV30

CDR3aa: CASSPPDRGNYNEQFF
CDR3nt: TGTGCCAGCAGCCCCCCGGACAGGGGGAACTACAATGAGCAGTTCTTC
d_gene: .
abundance: .
j_gene: TRBJ2-1
v_gene: TRBV21-1

CDR3aa: CAISESGGSYNEQFF
CDR3nt: TGTGCCATCAGTGAGTCGGGAGGGTCCTACAATGAGCAGTTCTTC
d_gene: TRBD2
abundance: few
j_gene: TRBJ2-1
v_gene: TRBV10-3

CDR3aa: CASSLVGLAIYGYTF
CDR3nt: TGTGCCAGCAGCTTAGTTGGACTTGCCATCTATGGCTACACCTTC
d_gene: .
abundance: once
j_gene: TRBJ1-2
v_gene: TRBV7-9

CDR3aa: CAIRGQGTSVEQYF
CDR3nt: TGTGCCATCAGGGGACAGGGTACCTCTGTCGAGCAGTACTTC
d_gene: TRBD1
abundance: few
j_gene: TRBJ2-7
v_gene: TRBV10-3

CDR3aa: CASSLGGGSVYGYTF
CDR3nt: TGCGCCAGCAGCTTGGGCGGGGGCTCCGTCTATGGCTACACCTTC
d_gene: .
abundance: .
j_gene: TRBJ1-2
v_gene: TRBV5-1

CDR3aa: CASSEEAGSGNTIYF
CDR3nt: TGTGCCAGCAGTGAAGAAGCAGGGTCTGGAAACACCATATATTTT
d_gene: .
abundance: .
j_gene: TRBJ1-3
v_gene: TRBV6-1